This is a list of T cell receptor beta chains from one sample in a study of molecular identifiers for immune sequencing clone quantification. TCRdb analysed the PCR reads with MiXCR anew, one entry per CDR3 protein. The top ten clones hold 0.78% of a sample with hundreds of thousands of distinct CDR3 sequences, around 25% of them seen once. The specimen was naive CD8+ T cells from blood, with Jurkat cell RNA spiked in. The receptors originated from a human donor in good health. Some libraries in this study had Jurkat cell RNA spiked in. Both conserved end residues are part of each CDR3. D genes are given only for firm matches. The listing skips clone size in some rows; elsewhere it reads once, few, many or a size class.

DNA: TGTGCCAGCAGTTTAGGGGCTGGGCGGCAGCCCCAGCATTTT
CDR3: CASSLGAGRQPQHF
J: TRBJ1-5
V: TRBV28
D: -
size: few

DNA: TGTGCCAGCAGTTTATCCGGCACAGGGTTCTACGAGCAGTACTTC
CDR3: CASSLSGTGFYEQYF
J: TRBJ2-7
V: TRBV27
D: -
size: many

DNA: TGTGCCTGGAGCACAGGACAGGGGGCCTCTGAAGCTTTCTTT
CDR3: CAWSTGQGASEAFF
J: TRBJ1-1
V: TRBV30
D: TRBD1
size: many

DNA: TGTGCCAGCAGTTACTCGGCGGGAGGGAGTGAGCAGTTCTTC
CDR3: CASSYSAGGSEQFF
J: TRBJ2-1
V: TRBV6-2/TRBV6-3
D: TRBD2
size: many

DNA: TGCGCCAGCAGCCAAGATCATTTGTCTGGGCAGGGTCGCACAGATACGCAGTATTTT
CDR3: CASSQDHLSGQGRTDTQYF
J: TRBJ2-3
V: TRBV4-1
D: -
size: -

DNA: TGTGCCAGCAGCTTAGTAACATCGGGTACTGAAGCTTTCTTT
CDR3: CASSLVTSGTEAFF
J: TRBJ1-1
V: TRBV7-9
D: -
size: many

DNA: TGCAGTGCTAGATTTGACAGGGTCCAGGCTATGAACACTGAAGCTTTCTTT
CDR3: CSARFDRVQAMNTEAFF
J: TRBJ1-1
V: TRBV20-1
D: TRBD1
size: -

DNA: TGTGCCAGCAGTCGCGCGCCCGGGAGTACAGATACGCAGTATTTT
CDR3: CASSRAPGSTDTQYF
J: TRBJ2-3
V: TRBV12-3/TRBV12-4
D: -
size: few

DNA: TGTGCCAGCAGCCAAGTCCGGGCGAGGAAAAAAGATCAGCCCCAGCATTTT
CDR3: CASSQVRARKKDQPQHF
J: TRBJ1-5
V: TRBV14
D: -
size: many

DNA: TGCGCCACCGCACGAAGGGGTAGCTCCTACAATGAGCAGTTCTTC
CDR3: CATARRGSSYNEQFF
J: TRBJ2-1
V: TRBV10-2
D: -
size: -

DNA: TGTGCCAGCAGTTCGGGAGGACGGGAGGGTGAAGCTTTCTTT
CDR3: CASSSGGREGEAFF
J: TRBJ1-1
V: TRBV27
D: -
size: -

DNA: TGTGCCAGCAGTTACCAAGACAGGGTCACAGATACGCAGTATTTT
CDR3: CASSYQDRVTDTQYF
J: TRBJ2-3
V: TRBV6-2/TRBV6-3
D: TRBD1
size: many

DNA: TGTGCCACCAGGGATTACAAGGGGGGCGAGCAGTACTTC
CDR3: CATRDYKGGEQYF
J: TRBJ2-7
V: TRBV24-1
D: -
size: -

DNA: TGTGTCAGCAGTCCGACAGGGAATACTGAAGCTTTCTTT
CDR3: CVSSPTGNTEAFF
J: TRBJ1-1
V: TRBV27
D: TRBD1
size: few

DNA: TGTGCCAGCAGTTTGGGAGCGGATCGCACAGATACGCAGTATTTT
CDR3: CASSLGADRTDTQYF
J: TRBJ2-3
V: TRBV28
D: -
size: -

DNA: TGCGCCAGCAGCCCAACTACTAGCGGGCTAAACTCCTACGAGCAGTACTTC
CDR3: CASSPTTSGLNSYEQYF
J: TRBJ2-7
V: TRBV4-3
D: TRBD2
size: -

DNA: TGTGCCAGCAGGGATAGCGGGTCTGTCCTCTACGAGCAGTACTTC
CDR3: CASRDSGSVLYEQYF
J: TRBJ2-7
V: TRBV2
D: TRBD2
size: few

DNA: TGTGCCAGCAGACCTCTGACTAGCGGGAGTAGCGTCACCGGGGAGCTGTTTTTT
CDR3: CASRPLTSGSSVTGELFF
J: TRBJ2-2
V: TRBV11-2
D: TRBD2
size: -

DNA: TGTGCCAGCGGCTTAGGCCTCGCGAACGGGCGGTACTTC
CDR3: CASGLGLANGRYF
J: TRBJ2-7
V: TRBV7-6
D: -
size: -

DNA: TGTGCCACCCTGAGCCCCTACAATGAGCAGTTCTTC
CDR3: CATLSPYNEQFF
J: TRBJ2-1
V: TRBV19
D: -
size: few

DNA: TGTGCCAGCAGGCAATCCGGGACAGGGTACCCAGAGACCCAGTACTTC
CDR3: CASRQSGTGYPETQYF
J: TRBJ2-5
V: TRBV28
D: TRBD1
size: many

DNA: TGCAGCGTTGAAGGTCTAGCGGGAGTCTACGAGCAGTACTTC
CDR3: CSVEGLAGVYEQYF
J: TRBJ2-7
V: TRBV29-1
D: TRBD2
size: few

DNA: TGTGCCAGCAGCAAAGCAGGCGGGGACTCCTACGAGCAGTACTTC
CDR3: CASSKAGGDSYEQYF
J: TRBJ2-7
V: TRBV21-1
D: -
size: -

DNA: TGTGCCAGCAGCTCCACTAGTTTAGGAGAGACCCAGTACTTC
CDR3: CASSSTSLGETQYF
J: TRBJ2-5
V: TRBV7-6
D: -
size: -

DNA: TGCAGTGCTTTAGGGCAGGGGGTCGGAGGCTACACCTTC
CDR3: CSALGQGVGGYTF
J: TRBJ1-2
V: TRBV20-1
D: TRBD1
size: -

DNA: TGTGCCAGCAGTGACTCGCTGGTAGCGGGACGCAGCACCGGGGAGCTGTTTTTT
CDR3: CASSDSLVAGRSTGELFF
J: TRBJ2-2
V: TRBV6-4
D: TRBD2
size: -

DNA: TGTGCCTGGGAGGCGGGGGCCCAAAATGAGCAGTTCTTC
CDR3: CAWEAGAQNEQFF
J: TRBJ2-1
V: TRBV30
D: -
size: many

DNA: TGTGCCAGCAGTTCGGGGTGGACTGAAGCTTTCTTT
CDR3: CASSSGWTEAFF
J: TRBJ1-1
V: TRBV6-5
D: -
size: many

DNA: TGCAGCGTTGAGGATGGAGATGGCTACGCCTTC
CDR3: CSVEDGDGYAF
J: TRBJ1-2
V: TRBV29-1
D: -
size: -

DNA: TGTGCCAGCAGCGCGGCTATACCTGGACAGTATAATTCACCCCTCCACTTT
CDR3: CASSAAIPGQYNSPLHF
J: TRBJ1-6
V: TRBV9
D: -
size: -

DNA: TGTGCCAGCAGCATCGACAGGGCGGATGAAAAACTGTTTTTT
CDR3: CASSIDRADEKLFF
J: TRBJ1-4
V: TRBV12-3/TRBV12-4
D: TRBD1
size: few

DNA: TGCGCCAGCAGAGACAAGTTCACCGGGGAGCCGTTTTTT
CDR3: CASRDKFTGEPFF
J: TRBJ2-2
V: TRBV23-1
D: -
size: -